Each of the 2 T cell receptor beta chains below was sequenced from the same sample in a study of blood T cell repertoires in COVID-19. Using immunoSEQ multiplex PCR, the repertoire was profiled, and TCRdb retains in-frame clones only, with some absent. This table holds 200,000 or so clones, 80% found once. Sequencing input: PBMCs or T cells enriched from blood (not recorded which). These receptors all come from a woman in her 40s with acute COVID-19.

This clone was seen a few times. The chain recombines TRBV4-2 with TRBJ1-5; 7 positions match TRBD1. Per germline, CDR1 LGHNA and CDR2 YNFKEQ. V shed 2 bases and J 0 bases; nucleotides not matched to a gene: 13. The CDR3 loop spans 19 amino acids. CDR3 in DNA: TGTGCCAGCAGCCAATCAATACGACAGGGAGGATATAGCAATCAGCCCCAGCATTTT. Its translation: CASSQSIRQGGYSNQPQHF.

The chain joins TRBV11-3 to TRBJ2-1; 7 bases map to TRBD2. Germline V CDR1 and CDR2: SGHNT, YENEEA. CDR3 size: 16 residues. V shed 5 bases, J shed 8 bases, and the junction held 15 bases outside the gene matches. The CDR3 is CASSPRAGRGNDEQFF. DNA for the CDR3: TGTGCCAGCAGCCCCCGCGCGGGGCGGGGGAACGATGAGCAGTTCTTC.